This T cell receptor beta chain stems from a study of shared clonotypes between healthy human individuals. General study findings and limits: Clonotypes which were not shared had lower generation probabilities than clonotypes that all four donors shared. Clonotype sharing across donors was expected to vary with sequencing depth.

The V end was cut by 2 bases, the J end by 5 bases, with 16 bases between. This CDR3 is 15 amino acids long. The germline V gene has CDR1 SGHTA and CDR2 FQGNSA. Terminally differentiated effector memory CD45RA+ cells were excluded by CCR7 positive selection of CD45RO-negative cells. Sorted subsets were amplified in replicate PCRs using 200 ng DNA, tens of thousands of T cell genomes. The data were produced by immunoSEQ multiplex PCR, yet TCRdb's version contains in-frame clones alone and is incomplete. The data hold approximately 600,000 clones, with around 95% observed a single time. In regard to this clone: Its antigen is not identified.

Material: naive CD8+ T cells sorted from blood. This TCR was recovered from a woman in her twenties or thirties in good health. The V and J genes are TRBV7-2 and TRBJ2-7, with D hard to call. DNA for the CDR3: TGTGCCAGCAGCTTAAAGAAAAAGCTTAGGGACGAGCAGTACTTC. Its translation is CASSLKKKLRDEQYF.